This TCR beta chain was sequenced during a study of molecular identifiers for immune sequencing clone quantification. The CDR3 runs 17 residues. Deletions cut 0 bases from V and 0 bases from J, with 15 bases between. Germline V gene data show CDR1 as SQVTM and CDR2 as ANQGSEA. TCR libraries were built in bulk with a published protocol and specific TCR primers. TCRdb analysed the PCR reads with MiXCR anew, one entry per CDR3 protein. Altogether around 460,000 distinct CDR3 sequences are present, around 21% being singletons, with the ten largest covering 0.65% to 0.95%. The chain recombines TRBV29-1 with TRBJ2-1; maybe TRBD2 (7 bases). Material for sequencing was naive CD8+ T cells from blood, with Jurkat cell RNA spiked in. Noted subset: FACS-sorted CD8+CD4-CCR7+CD45RA+ naive T cells. This receptor was obtained from a human donor in good health. Some libraries in this study had Jurkat cell RNA spiked in. CDR3 in amino acids: CSVEDGGRTNSYNEQFF. CDR3 coding DNA: TGCAGCGTTGAAGACGGGGGGCGGACCAACTCCTACAATGAGCAGTTCTTC.